This T cell receptor beta chain was captured by sequencing in a study of technical replicates of blood from several donors. The repertoire was sequenced with immunoSEQ multiplex PCR; TCRdb's copy has only in-frame clones and lacks some. The table shows under 95,000 clones, with about 95% occurring only once. In germline, CDR1 is MDHEN, CDR2 SYDVKM. Deletions cut 3 bases from V and 5 bases from J, with 17 bases between. The CDR3 runs 15 residues. Sequencing was performed on T cells isolated from PBMCs. This TCR derives from a human donor in good health. The chain employs TRBV28 and TRBJ2-7; unclear D gene. CDR3 in amino acids: CASSFLDSASDEQYF. CDR3 nucleotides: TGTGCCAGCAGTTTTTTGGATTCAGCCAGCGACGAGCAGTACTTC.